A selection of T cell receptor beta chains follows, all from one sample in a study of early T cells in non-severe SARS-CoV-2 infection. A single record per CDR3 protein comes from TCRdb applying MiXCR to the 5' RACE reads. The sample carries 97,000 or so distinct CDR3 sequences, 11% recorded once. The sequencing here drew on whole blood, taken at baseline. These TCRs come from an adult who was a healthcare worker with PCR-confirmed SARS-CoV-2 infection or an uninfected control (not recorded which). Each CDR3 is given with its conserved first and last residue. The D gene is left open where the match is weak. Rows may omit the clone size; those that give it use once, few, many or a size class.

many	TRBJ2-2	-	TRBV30	CAWRGAGELFF	TGTGCCTGGAGAGGGGCCGGGGAGCTGTTTTTT
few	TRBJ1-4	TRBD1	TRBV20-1	CSAPRTGPDNEKLFF	TGCAGTGCTCCAAGGACAGGGCCAGATAATGAAAAACTGTTTTTT
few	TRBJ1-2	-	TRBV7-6	CASSDGFYGYTF	TGTGCCAGCAGCGACGGCTTCTATGGCTACACCTTC
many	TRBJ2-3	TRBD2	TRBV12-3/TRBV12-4	CASSLMTSYTQYF	TGTGCCAGCAGTTTGATGACTAGCTATACGCAGTATTTT
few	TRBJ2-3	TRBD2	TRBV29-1	CSVEIAGSTDTQYF	TGCAGCGTGGAAATAGCGGGGAGCACAGATACGCAGTATTTT
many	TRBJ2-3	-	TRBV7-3	CASSLTRGDTQYF	TGTGCCAGCAGCTTAACACGAGGAGATACGCAGTATTTT
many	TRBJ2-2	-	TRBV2	CASSELLLAGELFF	TGTGCCAGCAGTGAATTACTGTTGGCCGGGGAGCTGTTTTTT
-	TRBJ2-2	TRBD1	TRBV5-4	CASSLRDRDTGELFF	TGTGCCAGCAGCCTCCGGGACAGAGACACCGGGGAGCTGTTTTTT
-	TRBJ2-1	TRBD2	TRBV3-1	CASSPEGLAGGRPFF	TGTGCCAGCAGCCCAGAGGGACTAGCGGGAGGGCGTCCGTTCTTC
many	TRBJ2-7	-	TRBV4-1	CASSQGTQGYEQYF	TGCGCCAGCAGCCAAGGAACACAGGGCTACGAGCAGTACTTC